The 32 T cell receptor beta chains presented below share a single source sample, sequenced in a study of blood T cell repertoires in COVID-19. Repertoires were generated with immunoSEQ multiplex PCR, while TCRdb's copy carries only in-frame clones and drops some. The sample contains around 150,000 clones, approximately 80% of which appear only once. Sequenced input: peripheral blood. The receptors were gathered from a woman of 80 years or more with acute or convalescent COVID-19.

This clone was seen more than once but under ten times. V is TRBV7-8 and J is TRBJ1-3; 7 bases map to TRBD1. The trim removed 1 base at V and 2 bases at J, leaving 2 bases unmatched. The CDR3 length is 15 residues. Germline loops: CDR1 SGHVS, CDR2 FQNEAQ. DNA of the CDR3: TGTGCCAGCAGCTTAGAAGGGACAGCTGGAAACACCATATATTTT. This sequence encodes CASSLEGTAGNTIYF.

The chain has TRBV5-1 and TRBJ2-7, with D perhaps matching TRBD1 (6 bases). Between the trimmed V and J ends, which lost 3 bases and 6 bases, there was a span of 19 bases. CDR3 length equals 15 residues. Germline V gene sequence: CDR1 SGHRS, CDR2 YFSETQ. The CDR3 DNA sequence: TGCGCCAGCAGCTCGCGGACAGCCTCATTAAGCGAGCAGTACTTC. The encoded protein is CASSSRTASLSEQYF. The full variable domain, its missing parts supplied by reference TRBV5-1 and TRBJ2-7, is KAGVTQTPRYLIKTRGQQVTLSCSPISGHRSVSWYQQTPGQGLQFLFEYFSETQRNKGNFPGRFSGRQFSNSRSEMNVSTLELGDSALYLCASSSRTASLSEQYFGPGTRLTVT.

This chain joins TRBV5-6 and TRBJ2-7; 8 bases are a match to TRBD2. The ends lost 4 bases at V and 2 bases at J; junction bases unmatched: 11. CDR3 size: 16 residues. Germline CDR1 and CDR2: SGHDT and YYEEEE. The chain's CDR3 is CASSPSWREVTYEQYF. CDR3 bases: TGTGCCAGCAGCCCATCTTGGCGGGAGGTCACCTACGAGCAGTACTTC.

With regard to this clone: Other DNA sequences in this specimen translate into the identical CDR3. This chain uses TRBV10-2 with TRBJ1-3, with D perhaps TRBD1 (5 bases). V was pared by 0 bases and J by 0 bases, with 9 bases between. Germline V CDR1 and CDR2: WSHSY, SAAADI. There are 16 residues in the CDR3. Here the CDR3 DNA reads TGCGCCAGCAGTGAGTCGGGGGGGAGCTCTGGAAACACCATATATTTT. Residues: CASSESGGSSGNTIYF.

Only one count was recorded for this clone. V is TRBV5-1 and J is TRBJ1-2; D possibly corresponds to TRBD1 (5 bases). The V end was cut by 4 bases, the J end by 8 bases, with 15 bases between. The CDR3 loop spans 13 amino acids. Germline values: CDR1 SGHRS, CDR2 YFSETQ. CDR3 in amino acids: CASSTDRYKGYTF. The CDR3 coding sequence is TGCGCCAGCAGCACTGACAGATACAAAGGCTACACCTTC.

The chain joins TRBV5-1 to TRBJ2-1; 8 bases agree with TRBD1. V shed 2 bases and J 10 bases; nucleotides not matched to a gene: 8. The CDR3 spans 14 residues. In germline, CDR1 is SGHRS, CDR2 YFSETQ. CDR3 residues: CASSLMGRGPEQFF. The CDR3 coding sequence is TGCGCCAGCAGCTTAATGGGCAGGGGGCCCGAGCAGTTCTTC.

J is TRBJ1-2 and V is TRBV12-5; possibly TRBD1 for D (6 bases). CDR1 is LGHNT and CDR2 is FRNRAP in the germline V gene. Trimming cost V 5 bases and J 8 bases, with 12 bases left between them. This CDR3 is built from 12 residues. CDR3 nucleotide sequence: TGTGCTAGTGGTCCACAGGGACGGGGCTACACCTTC. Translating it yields CASGPQGRGYTF.

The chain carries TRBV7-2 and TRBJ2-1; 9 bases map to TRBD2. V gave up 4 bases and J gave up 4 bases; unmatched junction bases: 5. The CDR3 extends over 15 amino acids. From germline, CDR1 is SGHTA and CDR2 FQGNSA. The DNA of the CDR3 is TGTGCCAGCAGCTCCGGACTAGCGTGGTACAATGAGCAGTTCTTC. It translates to CASSSGLAWYNEQFF.

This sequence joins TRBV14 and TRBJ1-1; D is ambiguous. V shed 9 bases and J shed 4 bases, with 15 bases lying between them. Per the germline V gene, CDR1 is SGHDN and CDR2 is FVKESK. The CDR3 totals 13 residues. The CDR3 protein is CASRLAAGTEAFF. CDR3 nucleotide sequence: TGTGCCAGTCGTCTAGCGGCGGGCACTGAAGCTTTCTTT.

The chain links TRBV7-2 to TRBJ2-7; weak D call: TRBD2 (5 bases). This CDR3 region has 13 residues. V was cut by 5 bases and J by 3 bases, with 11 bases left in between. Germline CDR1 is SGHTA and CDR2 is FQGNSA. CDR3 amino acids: CASSVGLGYEQYF. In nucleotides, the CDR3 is TGTGCCAGCAGCGTCGGACTCGGCTACGAGCAGTACTTC.

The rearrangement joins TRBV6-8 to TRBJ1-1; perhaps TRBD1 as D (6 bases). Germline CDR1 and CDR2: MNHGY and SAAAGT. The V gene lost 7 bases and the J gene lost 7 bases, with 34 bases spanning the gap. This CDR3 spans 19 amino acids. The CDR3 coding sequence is TGTGCCAGCAAAAGGGATGGCCCGGACAGTGCCCCCCTCCGGGATGAAGCTTTCTTT. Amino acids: CASKRDGPDSAPLRDEAFF.

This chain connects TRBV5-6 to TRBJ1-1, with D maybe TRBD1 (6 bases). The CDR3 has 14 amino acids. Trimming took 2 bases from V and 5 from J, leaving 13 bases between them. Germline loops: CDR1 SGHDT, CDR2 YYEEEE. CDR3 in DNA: TGTGCCAGCAGCTTATGGACAGTACGAACTGAAGCTTTCTTT. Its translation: CASSLWTVRTEAFF.

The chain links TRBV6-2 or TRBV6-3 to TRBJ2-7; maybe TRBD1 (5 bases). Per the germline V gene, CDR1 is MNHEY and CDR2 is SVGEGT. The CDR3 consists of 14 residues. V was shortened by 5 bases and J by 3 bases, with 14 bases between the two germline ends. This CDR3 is CASSTGHNHYEQYF. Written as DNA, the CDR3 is TGTGCCAGCAGTACCGGACACAACCACTACGAGCAGTACTTC.

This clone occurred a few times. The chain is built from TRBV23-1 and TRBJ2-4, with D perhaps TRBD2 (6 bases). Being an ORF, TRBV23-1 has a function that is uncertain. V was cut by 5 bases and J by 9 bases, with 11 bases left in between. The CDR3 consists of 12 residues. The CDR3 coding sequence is TGCGCCAGCAGTAACTTCGGGAGCATTCAGTACTTC. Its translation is CASSNFGSIQYF.

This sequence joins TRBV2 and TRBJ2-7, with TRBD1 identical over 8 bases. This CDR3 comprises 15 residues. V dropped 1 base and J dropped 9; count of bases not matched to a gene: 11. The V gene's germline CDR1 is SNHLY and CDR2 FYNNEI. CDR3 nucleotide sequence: TGTGCCAGCAGTGAAGTGGGACAGGCTACCCAAGGGCAGTACTTC. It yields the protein CASSEVGQATQGQYF. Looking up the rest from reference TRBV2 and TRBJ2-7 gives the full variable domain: EPEVTQTPSHQVTQMGQEVILRCVPISNHLYFYWYRQILGQKVEFLVSFYNNEISEKSEIFDDQFSVERPDGSNFTLKIRSTKLEDSAMYFCASSEVGQATQGQYFGPGTRLTVT.

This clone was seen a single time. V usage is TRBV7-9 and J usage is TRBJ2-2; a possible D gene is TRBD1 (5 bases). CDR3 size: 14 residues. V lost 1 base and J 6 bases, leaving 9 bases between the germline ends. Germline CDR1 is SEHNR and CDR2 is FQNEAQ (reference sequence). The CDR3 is CASSLEGISGELFF. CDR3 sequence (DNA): TGTGCCAGCAGCTTAGAGGGGATCTCCGGGGAGCTGTTTTTT.

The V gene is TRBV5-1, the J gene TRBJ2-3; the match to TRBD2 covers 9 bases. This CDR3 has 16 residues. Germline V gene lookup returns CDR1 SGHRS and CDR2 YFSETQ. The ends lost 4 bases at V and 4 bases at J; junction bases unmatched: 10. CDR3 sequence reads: CASSAVASGDPDTQYF. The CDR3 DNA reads TGCGCCAGCAGCGCTGTAGCTAGCGGGGACCCAGATACGCAGTATTTT.

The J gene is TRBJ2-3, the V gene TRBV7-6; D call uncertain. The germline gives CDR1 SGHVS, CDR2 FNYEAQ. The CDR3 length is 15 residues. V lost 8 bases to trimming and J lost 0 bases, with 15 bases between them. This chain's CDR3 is CASPQKARSTDTQYF. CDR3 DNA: TGTGCCAGCCCCCAAAAAGCGCGTAGCACAGATACGCAGTATTTT.

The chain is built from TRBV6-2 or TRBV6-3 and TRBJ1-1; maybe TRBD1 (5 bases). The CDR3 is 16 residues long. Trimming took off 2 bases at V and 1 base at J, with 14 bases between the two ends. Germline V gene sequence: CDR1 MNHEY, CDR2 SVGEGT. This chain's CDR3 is CASSYGNRRKNTEAFF. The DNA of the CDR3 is TGTGCCAGCAGTTACGGAAACAGGAGAAAGAACACTGAAGCTTTCTTT.

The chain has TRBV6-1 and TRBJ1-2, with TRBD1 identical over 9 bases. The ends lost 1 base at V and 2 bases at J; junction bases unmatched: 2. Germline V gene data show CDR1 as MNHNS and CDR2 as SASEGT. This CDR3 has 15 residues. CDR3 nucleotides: TGTGCCAGCAGTGAAGGGACAGGGGCCAACTATGGCTACACCTTC. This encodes CASSEGTGANYGYTF.

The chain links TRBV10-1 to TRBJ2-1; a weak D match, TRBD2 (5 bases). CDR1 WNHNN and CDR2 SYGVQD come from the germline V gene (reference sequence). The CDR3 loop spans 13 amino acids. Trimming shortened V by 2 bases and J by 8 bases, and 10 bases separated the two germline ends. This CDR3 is CASSEASSYEQFF. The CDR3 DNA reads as TGCGCCAGCAGTGAGGCTAGCAGCTATGAGCAGTTCTTC.

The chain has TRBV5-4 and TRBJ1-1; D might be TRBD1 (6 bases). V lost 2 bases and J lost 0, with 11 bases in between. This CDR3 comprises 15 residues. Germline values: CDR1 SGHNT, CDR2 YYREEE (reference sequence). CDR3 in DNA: TGTGCCAGCAGCTTAGGGGGGGCTTTGAACACTGAAGCTTTCTTT. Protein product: CASSLGGALNTEAFF.

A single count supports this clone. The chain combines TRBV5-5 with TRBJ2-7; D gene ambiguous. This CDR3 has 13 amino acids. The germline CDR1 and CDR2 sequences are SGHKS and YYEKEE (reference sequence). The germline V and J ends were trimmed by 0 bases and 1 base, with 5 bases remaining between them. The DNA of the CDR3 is TGTGCCAGCAGCTTGGACAATTCCTACGAGCAGTACTTC. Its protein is CASSLDNSYEQYF.

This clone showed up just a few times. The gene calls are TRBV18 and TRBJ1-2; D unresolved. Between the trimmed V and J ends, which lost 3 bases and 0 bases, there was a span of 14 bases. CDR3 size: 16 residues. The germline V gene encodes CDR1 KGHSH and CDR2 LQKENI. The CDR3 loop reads CASSPNPEATNYGYTF. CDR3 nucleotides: TGTGCCAGCTCACCGAACCCGGAGGCTACTAACTATGGCTACACCTTC.

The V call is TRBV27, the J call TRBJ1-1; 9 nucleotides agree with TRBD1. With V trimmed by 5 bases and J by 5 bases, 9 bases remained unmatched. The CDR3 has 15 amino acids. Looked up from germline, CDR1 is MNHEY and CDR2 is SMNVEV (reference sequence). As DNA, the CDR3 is TGTGCCAGCAGTCCACTACAGGGGGCGCGGACTGAAGCTTTCTTT. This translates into CASSPLQGARTEAFF.

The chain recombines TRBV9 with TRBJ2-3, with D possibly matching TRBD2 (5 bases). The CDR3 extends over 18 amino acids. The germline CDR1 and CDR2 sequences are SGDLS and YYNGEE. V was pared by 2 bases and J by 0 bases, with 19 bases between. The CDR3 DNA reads TGTGCCAGCAGCGTCTCCGGGGTTCCCGACGTTAGCACAGATACGCAGTATTTT. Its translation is CASSVSGVPDVSTDTQYF.

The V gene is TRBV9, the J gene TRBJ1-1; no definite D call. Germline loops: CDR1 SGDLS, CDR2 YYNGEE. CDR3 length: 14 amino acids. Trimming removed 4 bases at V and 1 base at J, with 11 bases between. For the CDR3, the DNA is TGTGCCAGCAGCCCATCCGGGTCGAACACTGAAGCTTTCTTT. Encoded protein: CASSPSGSNTEAFF.

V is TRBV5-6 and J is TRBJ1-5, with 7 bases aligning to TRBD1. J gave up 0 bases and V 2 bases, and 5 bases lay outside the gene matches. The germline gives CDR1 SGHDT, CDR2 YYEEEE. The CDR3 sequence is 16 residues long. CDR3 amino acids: CASSFRTGVSNQPQHF. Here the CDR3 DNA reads TGTGCCAGCAGCTTTCGGACAGGTGTTAGCAATCAGCCCCAGCATTTT.

CDR3 bases: TGTGCCAGCAGGTATAGACAAAATCAGCCCCAGCATTTT. Residues: CASRYRQNQPQHF. This chain connects TRBV12-3 or TRBV12-4 to TRBJ1-5; unclear D gene. V lost 6 bases and J 4 bases, leaving 10 bases between the germline ends. CDR3 length: 13 amino acids.

CDR3 sequence reads: CASSPRLAGAEETQYF. The CDR3 DNA reads TGTGCCAGCAGCCCCAGACTAGCGGGAGCGGAAGAGACCCAGTACTTC. This chain uses TRBV7-9 with TRBJ2-5, with 12 bases lining up with TRBD2. Trimming at V came to 5 bases and at J to 3 bases, leaving 7 bases not matched to a gene. The CDR3 is made up of 16 amino acids. Germline CDR1 reads SEHNR; CDR2 reads FQNEAQ (reference sequence). Looking up the rest from reference TRBV7-9 and TRBJ2-5 gives the full variable domain: DTGVSQNPRHKITKRGQNVTFRCDPISEHNRLYWYRQTLGQGPEFLTYFQNEAQLEKSRLLSDRFSAERPKGSFSTLEIQRTEQGDSAMYLCASSPRLAGAEETQYFGPGTRLLVL.

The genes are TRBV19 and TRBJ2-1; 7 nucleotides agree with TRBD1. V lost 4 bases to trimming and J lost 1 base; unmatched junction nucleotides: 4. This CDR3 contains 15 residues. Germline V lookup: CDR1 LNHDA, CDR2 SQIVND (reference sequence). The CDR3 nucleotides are TGTGCCAGTAGTACCCCGACAGGGTCCTACAATGAGCAGTTCTTC. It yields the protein CASSTPTGSYNEQFF.

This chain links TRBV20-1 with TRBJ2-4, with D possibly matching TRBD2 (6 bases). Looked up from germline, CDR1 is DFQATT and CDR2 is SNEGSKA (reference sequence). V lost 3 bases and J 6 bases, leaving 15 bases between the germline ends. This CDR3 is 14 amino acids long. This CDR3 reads CSASQRALGNIQYF. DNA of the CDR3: TGCAGTGCTAGTCAGCGGGCGCTGGGAAACATTCAGTACTTC.